The 32 T cell receptor beta chains in this list originate from one sample, sequenced in a study of T cell clusters in autoimmune cytopenias. TRB was amplified by touch-down multiplex PCR, primer pools A and B combined. TCRdb reprocessed the multiplex PCR reads and stores each CDR3 protein as one record, lacking DNA. The table gives 7,800 or so distinct CDR3 sequences; the top ten clones make up 15% to 20% of it. TRB amplification used approximately 250 ng of peripheral blood genomic DNA. The sequenced sample was peripheral blood. Receptors were obtained from a human donor with an autoimmune cytopenia or autoimmune hepatitis (not recorded which).

Frequency places this clonotype as medium-sized. The rearrangement links TRBV29-1 to TRBJ2-2. CDR1 is SQVTM and CDR2 is ANQGSEA in the germline V gene. The CDR3 length is 11 residues. The CDR3 sequence is CSVDSTGELFF.

The gene calls are TRBV5-6 and TRBJ1-1; TCRdb's D call, TRBD1, is unchecked because there is no DNA. This CDR3 comprises 13 residues. Germline CDR1 reads SGHDT; CDR2 reads YYEEEE. The CDR3 loop is CASSLGRGTEAFF.

The genes are TRBV18 and TRBJ2-7; as DNA is missing, the TRBD1 call by TCRdb cannot be tested. Germline V gives CDR1 KGHSH, CDR2 LQKENI. The CDR3 has 16 amino acids. CDR3 region: CASSPPAGGRGNEQYF.

Judged by frequency, this clonotype is medium-sized. The V and J genes are TRBV19 and TRBJ1-4; TCRdb returns TRBD1, unconfirmable since there is no DNA. This CDR3 is built from 13 residues. Looked up from germline, CDR1 is LNHDA and CDR2 is SQIVND (reference sequence). The CDR3 loop reads CASSGTGSYELFF.

The gene calls are TRBV6-6 and TRBJ1-2; the TRBD1 assignment by TCRdb is unverifiable without DNA. The CDR3 contains 13 residues. Germline CDR1 is MNHNY and CDR2 is SVGAGI (reference sequence). CDR3 protein: CASTLSGVFDYTF.

This sequence joins TRBV19 and TRBJ2-2; TCRdb lists TRBD2, though no DNA is available to test this call. Germline assignment: CDR1 LNHDA and CDR2 SQIVND (reference sequence). This CDR3 is 16 amino acids long. The CDR3 loop reads CAWGTGLAGCTGELFF.

The chain has TRBV7-2 and TRBJ2-5; without DNA, the TCRdb call of TRBD2 cannot be checked. The germline gives CDR1 SGHTA, CDR2 FQGNSA. This CDR3 region has 15 residues. The CDR3 loop is CASSESGRAPKTQYF.

This chain uses TRBV6-6 with TRBJ1-6. This CDR3 is built from 11 residues. Germline V lookup: CDR1 MNHNY, CDR2 SVGAGI (reference sequence). The CDR3 here is CASSWHSPLHF.

The J gene is TRBJ2-1, the V gene TRBV30; without DNA, the TCRdb call of TRBD1 cannot be checked. CDR3 length: 12 amino acids. The V gene's germline CDR1 is GTSNPN and CDR2 SVGIG (reference sequence). CDR3 sequence reads: CAWSGSPGEQFF. Full variable domain (remainder filled in from reference TRBV30 and TRBJ2-1): SQTIHQWPATLVQPVGSPLSLECTVEGTSNPNLYWYRQAAGRGLQLLFYSVGIGQISSEVPQNLSASRPQDRQFILSSKKLLLSDSGFYLCAWSGSPGEQFFGPGTRLTVL.

This clonotype is called medium-sized (0.01 to 0.1%) based on its frequency. This sequence joins TRBV29-1 and TRBJ2-1; TCRdb's assignment of TRBD2 cannot be checked, as there is no DNA. This CDR3 comprises 14 residues. The germline CDR1 and CDR2 sequences are SQVTM and ANQGSEA. This chain's CDR3 is CSVGAGRRYNEQFF.

V gene TRBV9 combines with J gene TRBJ1-2; the D gene TCRdb calls, TRBD1, cannot be checked with no DNA. This CDR3 spans 14 amino acids. Germline lookup yields CDR1 SGDLS and CDR2 YYNGEE. The CDR3 sequence: CASSAGQGGYGYTF.

This clonotype is medium-sized by frequency. This chain uses TRBV19 with TRBJ2-1; no DNA is available, so the TRBD1 call from TCRdb remains unchecked. Germline V gene data show CDR1 as LNHDA and CDR2 as SQIVND (reference sequence). The length of the CDR3 is 12 residues. The CDR3 is CASSTRGDEQFF. Variable domain in full (rest from reference TRBV19 and TRBJ2-1): DGGITQSPKYLFRKEGQNVTLSCEQNLNHDAMYWYRQDPGQGLRLIYYSQIVNDFQKGDIAEGYSVSREKKESFPLTVTSAQKNPTAFYLCASSTRGDEQFFGPGTRLTVL.

Frequency places this clonotype as medium-sized. The chain couples TRBV18 to TRBJ2-1. The CDR3 runs 15 residues. The V gene's germline CDR1 is KGHSH and CDR2 LQKENI. The CDR3 protein is CASSFASSSYNEQFF.

Measured by frequency, this clonotype is medium-sized. The rearrangement uses TRBV30 and TRBJ2-7. This CDR3 is built from 13 residues. CDR1 is GTSNPN, CDR2 SVGIG, per germline (reference sequence). The CDR3 reads CAWSVVAGTEQYF.

This chain joins TRBV27 and TRBJ1-2. CDR1 is MNHEY, CDR2 SMNVEV, per germline (reference sequence). The CDR3 extends over 15 amino acids. The CDR3 loop reads CASSEKDLLNYGYTF.

The chain links TRBV11-2 to TRBJ1-4; there is no DNA to check the TCRdb D call of TRBD1. Per germline, CDR1 SGHAT and CDR2 FQNNGV. There are 15 residues in the CDR3. CDR3 protein: CASSRGFLGREKLFF.

The V gene is TRBV5-4, the J gene TRBJ2-3. Looked up from germline, CDR1 is SGHNT and CDR2 is YYREEE (reference sequence). CDR3 size: 16 residues. This CDR3 is CASSLRRQLSTDTQYF.

The chain has TRBV30 and TRBJ2-2; TCRdb reports TRBD2, a call that lacks DNA to check it against. The germline gives CDR1 GTSNPN, CDR2 SVGIG (reference sequence). The CDR3 is 15 amino acids. This CDR3 is CAWSRLAGGTGELFF.

The chain combines TRBV6-5 with TRBJ1-3; TCRdb picks TRBD1, but there is no DNA to check that call. The germline gives CDR1 MNHEY, CDR2 SVGAGI. CDR3 length: 15 residues. Here the CDR3 reads CASSDRQGTGNTIYF.

This clonotype is labeled medium-sized based on frequency. The rearrangement links TRBV6-5 to TRBJ2-2; without DNA, the TCRdb call of TRBD1 cannot be checked. Germline V gives CDR1 MNHEY, CDR2 SVGAGI. This CDR3 has 15 amino acids. The CDR3 reads CASRGQGEHTGELFF.

This chain joins TRBV5-6 and TRBJ2-3; the D call of TRBD1 rests on TCRdb alone, since no DNA is present to check it. The CDR3 has 15 residues. Looked up from germline, CDR1 is SGHDT and CDR2 is YYEEEE. The CDR3 sequence is CASSARYRREDTQYF.

V usage is TRBV30 and J usage is TRBJ2-5; TCRdb selects TRBD2, and the lack of DNA leaves this call unchecked. CDR1 and CDR2 from the germline V gene are GTSNPN and SVGIG (reference sequence). The CDR3 spans 17 residues. CDR3 residues: CATRGTSGGDGQETQYF. The whole variable domain, filled in from reference TRBV30 and TRBJ2-5, reads SQTIHQWPATLVQPVGSPLSLECTVEGTSNPNLYWYRQAAGRGLQLLFYSVGIGQISSEVPQNLSASRPQDRQFILSSKKLLLSDSGFYLCATRGTSGGDGQETQYFGPGTRLLVL.

The chain employs TRBV12-3 or TRBV12-4 and TRBJ2-7; lacking DNA, the TRBD2 call made by TCRdb goes unchecked. CDR3 length equals 14 residues. The CDR3 sequence is CASSRLAGNYEQYF.

The rearrangement uses TRBV30 and TRBJ1-2; TCRdb outputs TRBD1, but without DNA this stays unchecked. CDR1 is GTSNPN and CDR2 is SVGIG in the germline V gene (reference sequence). The CDR3 runs 15 residues. The CDR3 sequence: CAWSTPDRALYGYTF.

Frequency places this clonotype as medium-sized. The chain couples TRBV6-5 to TRBJ2-2. This CDR3 region has 14 residues. The germline gives CDR1 MNHEY, CDR2 SVGAGI. Here the CDR3 reads CASSPHKNTGELFF.

This chain's CDR3 is CSVEPGHNEQFF. The chain joins TRBV29-1 to TRBJ2-1; TCRdb calls TRBD1, which cannot be checked without DNA. Per germline, CDR1 SQVTM and CDR2 ANQGSEA. The CDR3 totals 12 residues.

The chain recombines TRBV24-1 with TRBJ2-3; TCRdb's D call, TRBD1, is unchecked because there is no DNA. The CDR3 totals 11 residues. The germline CDR1 and CDR2 sequences are KGHDR and SFDVKD. The CDR3 region is CATWGPDTQYF.

J is TRBJ1-2 and V is TRBV18. In germline, CDR1 is KGHSH, CDR2 LQKENI. The CDR3 length is 12 residues. The CDR3 reads CASSPQTKGYTF.

The CDR3 sequence is CASSFSGSRPGEQYF. The rearrangement uses TRBV13 and TRBJ2-7; the TRBD2 assignment by TCRdb is unverifiable without DNA. The CDR3 runs 15 residues. Germline CDR1 and CDR2: PRHDT and FYEKMQ (reference sequence).

V is TRBV6-6 and J is TRBJ2-7; TCRdb proposes TRBD2, but this gene call is untestable without DNA. The CDR3 has 17 residues. CDR1 is MNHNY and CDR2 is SVGAGI in the germline V gene (reference sequence). This chain's CDR3 is CASSPVEEVRLSYEQYF.

The rearrangement links TRBV6-5 to TRBJ2-7. The germline CDR1 and CDR2 sequences are MNHEY and SVGAGI. The length of the CDR3 is 13 residues. CDR3 amino acids: CASRLSTNYEQYF.

Frequency places this clonotype as medium-sized. This chain links TRBV15 with TRBJ2-5. The CDR3 is 13 amino acids. The germline CDR1 and CDR2 sequences are LNHNV and YYDKDF (reference sequence). CDR3 region: CATSRGGRETQYF.